These 2 T cell receptor beta chains share one sample of origin, sequenced in a study of blood T cell repertoires in COVID-19. TCRdb's table, derived via immunoSEQ multiplex PCR, lists solely in-frame clones and lacks some. The sample lists 400,000 to 500,000 clones, about nine tenths occurring once. The sample taken for sequencing was peripheral blood. These receptors came from a woman aged 25 to 39 with active or convalescent COVID-19.

The chain recombines TRBV6-1 with TRBJ1-1; no clear D. V lost 7 bases and J lost 1, with 19 bases in between. This CDR3 contains 16 residues. Germline V CDR1 and CDR2: MNHNS, SASEGT. The chain's CDR3 is CASTENGEFGNTEAFF. In nucleotides, the CDR3 is TGTGCCAGCACTGAGAACGGGGAATTTGGGAACACTGAAGCTTTCTTT.

The chain couples TRBV10-3 to TRBJ2-7; weak D call: TRBD2 (5 bases). The ends were cut back, 3 bases at V and 7 bases at J, with 16 bases in the middle. Germline V gene lookup returns CDR1 ENHRY and CDR2 SYGVKD. The CDR3 is 14 amino acids. CDR3: CAISEGLTPGEQYF. CDR3 in DNA: TGTGCCATCAGTGAAGGTCTTACGCCGGGGGAGCAGTACTTC.